This T cell receptor beta chain emerged from a study of shared T cell receptors in the human thymus. Germline lookup yields CDR1 SQVTM and CDR2 ANQGSEA. The CDR3 has 16 residues. Between the trimmed V and J ends, which lost 5 bases and 0 bases, there was a span of 17 bases. The sample holds a few counts of this clone. Only in-frame clones appear in the TCRdb table, and some are missing; sequencing was by immunoSEQ multiplex PCR. The sample yields 550,000 to 800,000 clones, 80% to 90% seen once. This sample also belongs to another study, concerning human thymus T cells. Per that study: Thymus was obtained from resections taken during corrective heart surgery.

This receptor was taken from a girl in the first two years of life with a congenital heart defect. The chain couples TRBV29-1 to TRBJ1-3; maybe TRBD1 (5 bases). The sequenced sample consisted of thymocytes. CDR3 protein: CSVQADERGSGNTIYF. CDR3 in DNA: TGCAGCGTTCAAGCCGATGAAAGGGGCTCTGGAAACACCATATATTTT.